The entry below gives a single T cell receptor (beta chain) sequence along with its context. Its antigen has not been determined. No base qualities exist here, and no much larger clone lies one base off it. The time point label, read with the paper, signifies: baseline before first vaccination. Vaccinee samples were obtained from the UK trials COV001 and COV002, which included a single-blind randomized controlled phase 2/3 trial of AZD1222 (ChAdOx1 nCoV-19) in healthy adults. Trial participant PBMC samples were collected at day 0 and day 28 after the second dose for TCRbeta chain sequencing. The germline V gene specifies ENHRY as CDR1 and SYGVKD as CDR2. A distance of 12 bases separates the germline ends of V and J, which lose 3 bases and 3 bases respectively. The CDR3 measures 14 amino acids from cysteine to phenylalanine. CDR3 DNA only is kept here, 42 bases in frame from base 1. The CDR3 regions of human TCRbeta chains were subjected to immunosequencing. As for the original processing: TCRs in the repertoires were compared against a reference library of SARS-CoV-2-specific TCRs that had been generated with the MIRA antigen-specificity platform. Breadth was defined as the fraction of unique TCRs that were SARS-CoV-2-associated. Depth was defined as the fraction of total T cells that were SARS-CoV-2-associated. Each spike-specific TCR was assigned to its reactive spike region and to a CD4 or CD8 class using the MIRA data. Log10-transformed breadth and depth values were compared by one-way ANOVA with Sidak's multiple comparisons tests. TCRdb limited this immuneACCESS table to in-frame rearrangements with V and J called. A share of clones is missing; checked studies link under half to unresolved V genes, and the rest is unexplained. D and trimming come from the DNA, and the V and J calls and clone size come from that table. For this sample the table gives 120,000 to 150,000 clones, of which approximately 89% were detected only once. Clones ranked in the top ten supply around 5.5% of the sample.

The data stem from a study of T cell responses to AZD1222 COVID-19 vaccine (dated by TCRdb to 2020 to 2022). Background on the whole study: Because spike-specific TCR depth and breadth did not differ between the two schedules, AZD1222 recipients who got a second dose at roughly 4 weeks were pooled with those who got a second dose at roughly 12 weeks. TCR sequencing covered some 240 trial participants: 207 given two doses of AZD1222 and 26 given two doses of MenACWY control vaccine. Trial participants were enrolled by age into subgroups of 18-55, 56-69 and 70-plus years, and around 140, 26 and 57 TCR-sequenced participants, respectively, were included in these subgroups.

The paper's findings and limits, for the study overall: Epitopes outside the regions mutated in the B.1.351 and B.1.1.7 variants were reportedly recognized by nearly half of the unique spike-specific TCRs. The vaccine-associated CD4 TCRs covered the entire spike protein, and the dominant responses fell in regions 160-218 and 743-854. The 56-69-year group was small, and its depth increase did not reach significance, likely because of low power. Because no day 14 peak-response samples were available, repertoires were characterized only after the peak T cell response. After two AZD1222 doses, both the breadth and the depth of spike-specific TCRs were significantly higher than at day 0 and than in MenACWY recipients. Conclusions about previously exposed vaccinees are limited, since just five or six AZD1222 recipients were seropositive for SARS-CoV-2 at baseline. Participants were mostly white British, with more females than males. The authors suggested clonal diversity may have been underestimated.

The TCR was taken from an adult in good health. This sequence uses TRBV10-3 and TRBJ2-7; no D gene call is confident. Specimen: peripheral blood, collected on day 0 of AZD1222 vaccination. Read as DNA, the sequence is TGTGCCATCAGTGACATACAGAGATACTACGAGCAGTACTTC. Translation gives CAISDIQRYYEQYF.